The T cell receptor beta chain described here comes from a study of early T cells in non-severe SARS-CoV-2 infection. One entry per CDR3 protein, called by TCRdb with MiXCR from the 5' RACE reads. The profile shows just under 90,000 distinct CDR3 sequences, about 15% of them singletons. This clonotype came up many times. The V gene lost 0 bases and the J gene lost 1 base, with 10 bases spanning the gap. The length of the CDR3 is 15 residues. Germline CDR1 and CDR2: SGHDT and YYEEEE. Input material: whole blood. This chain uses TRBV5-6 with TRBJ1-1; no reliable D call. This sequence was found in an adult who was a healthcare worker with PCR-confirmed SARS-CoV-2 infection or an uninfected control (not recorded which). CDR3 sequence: CASSLGDLPNTEAFF. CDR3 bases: TGTGCCAGCAGCTTGGGCGACCTACCGAACACTGAAGCTTTCTTT.